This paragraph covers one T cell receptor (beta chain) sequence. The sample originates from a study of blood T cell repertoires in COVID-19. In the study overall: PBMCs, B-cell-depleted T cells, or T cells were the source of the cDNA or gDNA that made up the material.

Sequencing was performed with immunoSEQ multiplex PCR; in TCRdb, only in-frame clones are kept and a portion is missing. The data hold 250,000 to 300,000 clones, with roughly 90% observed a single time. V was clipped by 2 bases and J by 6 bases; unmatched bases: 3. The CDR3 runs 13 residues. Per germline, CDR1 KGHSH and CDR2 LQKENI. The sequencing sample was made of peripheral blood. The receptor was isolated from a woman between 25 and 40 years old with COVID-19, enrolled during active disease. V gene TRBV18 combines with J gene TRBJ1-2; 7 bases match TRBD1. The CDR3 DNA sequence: TGTGCCAGCTCACCAGAGACAGGGAATGGCTACACCTTC. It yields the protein CASSPETGNGYTF.